These T cell receptor beta chains were read from a single sample in a study of monozygotic twins with inflammatory bowel disease. Reprocessing the 5' RACE reads, TCRdb reports a single entry for every CDR3 protein and omits DNA. This repertoire comprises over 150,000 distinct CDR3 sequences; its ten largest clones make up 2% to 3%. The material sequenced was blood. The receptors stem from a human donor with ulcerative colitis or Crohn's disease, or a healthy co-twin of an affected twin (not recorded which). The CDR3 runs from the conserved cysteine through the conserved F or W.

CDR3	J	V
CSAPYRFGQPQHF	TRBJ1-5	TRBV20-1
CSARDGDRDTGELFF	TRBJ2-2	TRBV20-1
CASSLEDRVGSYNEQFF	TRBJ2-1	TRBV5-1
CASRTPKAPYSGNTIYF	TRBJ1-3	TRBV6-1
CASNMDRPNQPQHF	TRBJ1-5	TRBV19
CASGEGGEQYF	TRBJ2-7	TRBV6-2/TRBV6-3
CASSPPGLPGVNEQFF	TRBJ2-1	TRBV18
CSASWGKAGTAYGYTF	TRBJ1-2	TRBV20-1
CSATPGARTEAFF	TRBJ1-1	TRBV20-1
CATSRDLRQGPLEQFF	TRBJ2-1	TRBV15
CASSLERKPEAFF	TRBJ1-1	TRBV7-2
CASSQDPQTGELFF	TRBJ2-2	TRBV3-1
CASSYSGTGGFF	TRBJ1-1	TRBV7-2
CASSNAGTQQGYTF	TRBJ1-2	TRBV5-1
CASSLALENTIYF	TRBJ1-3	TRBV7-2
CASSFRAGGIDQPQHF	TRBJ1-5	TRBV28
CSARDGALDTGELFF	TRBJ2-2	TRBV20-1
CASSFRGWNTEAFF	TRBJ1-1	TRBV28
CASSVVGGLETQYF	TRBJ2-5	TRBV7-9
CASSLAILWGPDTQYF	TRBJ2-3	TRBV5-1
CASSRRTDSFFTDTQYF	TRBJ2-3	TRBV28
CASSIGQSLFYNEQFF	TRBJ2-1	TRBV9
CASSPRVGDQYF	TRBJ2-5	TRBV7-2
CASSYPLKGQGRNTEAFF	TRBJ1-1	TRBV6-5
CASSRQTSGSNTGELFF	TRBJ2-2	TRBV5-1
CASSFTGAGELFF	TRBJ2-2	TRBV5-1
CASSLTSGDQETQYF	TRBJ2-5	TRBV7-8
CASSFGGDFDLYSNQPQHF	TRBJ1-5	TRBV12-3/TRBV12-4
CASSLAFNTGELFF	TRBJ2-2	TRBV5-1
CASSPWESVNEQFF	TRBJ2-1	TRBV4-3